The sequence of this TCR beta chain was determined in a study of beta chain features in type 1 diabetes. Trimming cost V 0 bases and J 11 bases; bases outside gene matches: 10. The CDR3 loop spans 15 amino acids. Germline V gene sequence: CDR1 SGHTA, CDR2 FQGNSA. The entirety of the isolated RNA underwent reverse transcription, so expressed TCRB transcripts were sequenced. Clones were sequenced by immunoSEQ multiplex PCR, and TCRdb holds only the in-frame ones, with some missing. The sample contains approximately 250,000 clones, approximately 14% of which appear only once. The sequenced material came from naive CD4+ T cells from blood. The TCR originated in a woman between 35 and 50 years old in good health. The chain couples TRBV7-2 to TRBJ2-1, with 7 bases matching TRBD1. The CDR3 region is CASSLAGQRTMQQFF. The CDR3 region has the DNA TGTGCCAGCAGCTTAGCGGGACAGAGGACAATGCAGCAGTTCTTC.